Listed below are T cell receptor beta chains from one sample, sequenced in a study of T cells after yellow fever vaccination. Using its own MiXCR run on the 5' RACE reads, TCRdb lists one record per CDR3 protein. Among 70,000 or so distinct CDR3 sequences, about 7.7% were seen once, and the ten largest hold approximately 29%. The sequenced sample was CD8+ T cells sorted from PBMCs, obtained about 10 days after the first yellow fever vaccination. These receptors all stem from a man younger than 35 who received the YFV17D yellow fever vaccine. Each CDR3 is given with its conserved first and last residue. The D gene is left open where the match is weak. Expanded clones get a size class; other rows say once, few or many, or leave the size out.

len	v_gene	j_gene	d_gene	abundance	CDR3nt	CDR3aa
14	TRBV5-1	TRBJ1-1	.	.	TGCGCCAGCAGCTTTTTAGGGGGGAACACTGAAGCTTTCTTT	CASSFLGGNTEAFF
15	TRBV7-6	TRBJ2-1	.	many	TGTGCCAGCAGCTTACGAACAGGGAAAACACATGAGCAGTTCTTC	CASSLRTGKTHEQFF
15	TRBV4-2	TRBJ1-2	.	.	TGTGCCAGCAGCCAGGACGGTGGGATTAACTATGGCTACACCTTC	CASSQDGGINYGYTF
16	TRBV4-1	TRBJ2-3	.	many	TGCGCCAGCAGCCAGGATGGACAGTTTAGCACAGATACGCAGTATTTT	CASSQDGQFSTDTQYF
16	TRBV5-1	TRBJ2-1	.	.	TGCGCCAGCAGCTTGCTTGGTGACAGGACCAACAATGAGCAGTTCTTC	CASSLLGDRTNNEQFF
18	TRBV6-1	TRBJ1-5	.	many	TGTGCCAGCAGTGAAGGGGGCGCGTCCCTCTATAGCAATCAGCCCCAGCATTTT	CASSEGGASLYSNQPQHF
12	TRBV12-3/TRBV12-4	TRBJ2-7	.	.	TGTGCCAGCAGTATCGGACCCCGGGAGCAGTACTTC	CASSIGPREQYF
14	TRBV19	TRBJ2-3	.	few	TGTGCCAGTAAGATTTTCGGGGGAGCGGATACGCAGTATTTT	CASKIFGGADTQYF
16	TRBV6-1	TRBJ2-2	.	few	TGTGCCAGCAGTGAGGGGGTGGCTTTGAACACCGGGGAGCTGTTTTTT	CASSEGVALNTGELFF
16	TRBV23-1	TRBJ2-1	.	many	TGCGCCAGCTCGGGGGCCAAAATCAGCTCCTACAATGAGCAGTTCTTC	CASSGAKISSYNEQFF
14	TRBV6-5	TRBJ1-3	.	many	TGTGCCAGCAGTTACTCACTCTCACGGGACACCATATATTTT	CASSYSLSRDTIYF
14	TRBV6-5	TRBJ1-3	TRBD1	many	TGTGCCAGCAGTCAGGGGGCGGAAGGAAACACCATATATTTT	CASSQGAEGNTIYF
15	TRBV12-3/TRBV12-4	TRBJ1-1	.	.	TGTGCCACCAATGGAGACGAGCCGTTGAACACTGAAGCTTTCTTT	CATNGDEPLNTEAFF
16	TRBV20-1	TRBJ2-5	.	.	TGCAGTGCGGGTCTTTTCGTTGGGGTGGGCCAAGAGACCCAGTACTTC	CSAGLFVGVGQETQYF
13	TRBV20-1	TRBJ1-5	.	many	TGCAGTGCCCCTCTGGGGTACAATCAGCCCCAGCATTTT	CSAPLGYNQPQHF
14	TRBV6-1	TRBJ2-7	TRBD2	.	TGTGCCAGCAGGATAGCGGGGGGGGCCTACGAGCAGTACTTC	CASRIAGGAYEQYF
14	TRBV27	TRBJ1-6	.	few	TGTGCCAGCAGTTTAAACCCGAACAATTCACCCCTCCACTTT	CASSLNPNNSPLHF
12	TRBV10-3	TRBJ1-2	.	many	TGTGCCATCGGGGAGAAGAACTATGGCTACACCTTC	CAIGEKNYGYTF
15	TRBV9	TRBJ1-5	.	.	TGTGCCAGCAGCGTAGAGGGGATGGGCAATCAGCCCCAGCATTTT	CASSVEGMGNQPQHF
18	TRBV29-1	TRBJ2-3	.	.	TGCAGCGTTGAAGATCCCTCTACTAGGAGCGGAAGCACAGATACGCAGTATTTT	CSVEDPSTRSGSTDTQYF
14	TRBV19	TRBJ1-5	.	few	TGTGCCAGTACAGGGGCCTATAGCAATCAGCCCCAGCATTTT	CASTGAYSNQPQHF
14	TRBV24-1	TRBJ2-3	TRBD1	.	TGTGCCACCAGTAAACAGGGGGACACAGATACGCAGTATTTT	CATSKQGDTDTQYF
16	TRBV14	TRBJ2-1	TRBD1	few	TGTGCCAGCAGCCAGCCGACAGGGTATTCTCTCAATGAGCAGTTCTTC	CASSQPTGYSLNEQFF
14	TRBV7-9	TRBJ2-3	.	few	TGTGCCAGCAGCCCTCCCCCCCACACAGATACGCAGTATTTT	CASSPPPHTDTQYF
13	TRBV7-9	TRBJ2-5	.	many	TGTGCCAGCAGCTGGACATCCCAAGAGACCCAGTACTTC	CASSWTSQETQYF
15	TRBV3-1	TRBJ2-3	.	many	TGTGCCAGCAGCCAACGGGGGCCCCTCACAGATACGCAGTATTTT	CASSQRGPLTDTQYF
15	TRBV6-5	TRBJ2-5	TRBD1	many	TGTGCCAGCAGTTACGGGGACAGGGCCCTGGAGACCCAGTACTTC	CASSYGDRALETQYF
17	TRBV7-8	TRBJ1-4	.	.	TGTGCCAGCAGCTTAGGCGACAGGCGGGATCCCGCCGGTGGACTGTTTTTT	CASSLGDRRDPAGGLFF
17	TRBV4-3	TRBJ2-1	.	few	TGCGCCAGCAGCCAAGATGGGGGAGCGGGCACCTACAATGAGCAGTTCTTC	CASSQDGGAGTYNEQFF
14	TRBV7-9	TRBJ1-1	.	many	TGTGCCAGCAGCTTTTTAGGGGCAAACACTGAAGCTTTCTTT	CASSFLGANTEAFF
16	TRBV7-2	TRBJ2-3	.	many	TGTGCCAGCAGCTTACATCGCGGCAGGGGCACAGATACGCAGTATTTT	CASSLHRGRGTDTQYF
16	TRBV9	TRBJ2-7	.	many	TGTGCCAGCAGCGCTGACACAGGTCCCCTTTCCTACGAGCAGTACTTC	CASSADTGPLSYEQYF
11	TRBV7-9	TRBJ2-1	.	few	TGTGCCAGCAGCCGCGTCGGGGGGCAGTTCTTC	CASSRVGGQFF
14	TRBV7-9	TRBJ1-1	TRBD1	many	TGTGCCAGCAGCCACCCGGACAGGGTCACTGAAGCTTTCTTT	CASSHPDRVTEAFF
15	TRBV10-2	TRBJ2-1	.	.	TGCGCCAGCAGCCGTACAATCCGGGAAAACAATGAGCAGTTCTTC	CASSRTIRENNEQFF
17	TRBV20-1	TRBJ1-1	.	many	TGCAGTGCCCTGAGGGGGATGGGGGGTTATATGAGTACTGAAGCTTTCTTT	CSALRGMGGYMSTEAFF
14	TRBV7-2	TRBJ1-5	.	many	TGTGCCAGCAGCTTATGGGCAAGCAATCAGCCCCAGCATTTT	CASSLWASNQPQHF
15	TRBV27	TRBJ2-1	TRBD2	.	TGTGCCAGCAGTTTACTAGCGGGGGACCTGACTGAGCAGTTCTTC	CASSLLAGDLTEQFF
12	TRBV10-2	TRBJ2-1	.	many	TGCGCCAGCAGTGTAAATTACAATGAGCAGTTCTTC	CASSVNYNEQFF
13	TRBV20-1	TRBJ2-7	.	many	TGCAGTGCTAGAGATTTAGGGTGGCACGAGCAGTACTTC	CSARDLGWHEQYF
16	TRBV11-2	TRBJ2-2	.	many	TGTGCCAGCAGCTTGATGCCCAGGGGTAGTACCGGGGAGCTGTTTTTT	CASSLMPRGSTGELFF
15	TRBV9	TRBJ2-3	TRBD2	many	TGTGCCAGCAGCGCCCATAGCGGGGACACAGATACGCAGTATTTT	CASSAHSGDTDTQYF
15	TRBV27	TRBJ2-3	TRBD1	.	TGTGCCAGCACAGTGCATCGGGACAGCCCCGATACGCAGTATTTT	CASTVHRDSPDTQYF
14	TRBV7-2	TRBJ2-3	.	many	TGTGCCAGCAGCCATTGGACGGAGGCAGATACGCAGTATTTT	CASSHWTEADTQYF
14	TRBV10-3	TRBJ1-6	.	many	TGTGCCATCAGTGAGCCTCAAGGGAGCTCACCCCTCCACTTT	CAISEPQGSSPLHF
16	TRBV7-9	TRBJ2-5	TRBD2	.	TGTGACAGCAGCGCCCGGGGAGCGGGGGGGCCGGAGACCCAGTACTTC	CDSSARGAGGPETQYF
14	TRBV5-5	TRBJ2-5	.	few	TGTGCCAGCAGCCAATACAACCTCCAAGAGACCCAGTACTTC	CASSQYNLQETQYF
13	TRBV4-1	TRBJ2-3	.	many	TGCGCCAGCAGCCTCGCTAGTCACGATACGCAGTATTTT	CASSLASHDTQYF
14	TRBV9	TRBJ2-7	TRBD2	many	TGTGCCAGCAGCGTAGCCGCGGGGGGCTACGAGCAGTACTTC	CASSVAAGGYEQYF
13	TRBV4-1	TRBJ1-1	.	.	TGCGCCAGCAGCCAAGCAGGGTGGACTGAAGCTTTCTTT	CASSQAGWTEAFF
12	TRBV11-2	TRBJ2-7	TRBD1	many	TGTGCCAGCAGCCCGACAGGGGTCGAGCAGTACTTC	CASSPTGVEQYF
15	TRBV4-1	TRBJ2-4	.	many	TGCGCCAGCAGCCAACCGGGAACGGCCAAAAACATTCAGTACTTC	CASSQPGTAKNIQYF
18	TRBV7-9	TRBJ2-6	.	few	TGTGCCAGCAGCTCGCCCGGCCGGGACCCACGGGGGGCCAACGTCCTGACTTTC	CASSSPGRDPRGANVLTF
16	TRBV4-3	TRBJ2-7	.	.	TGCGCCAGCAGCCAAGGATTTCCGGCTTCTTCCTACGAGCAGTACTTC	CASSQGFPASSYEQYF
13	TRBV7-9	TRBJ2-2	.	many	TGTGCCAGCAGCTTAGTGGGCCCCGGGGAGCTGTTTTTT	CASSLVGPGELFF
14	TRBV7-9	TRBJ2-2	.	few	TGTGCCAGCAGCGCCGTGCGGAACACCGGGGAGCTGTTTTTT	CASSAVRNTGELFF
13	TRBV10-3	TRBJ2-7	.	once	TGTGCCATCGGCTCCTGGACACTCTACGAGCAGTACTTC	CAIGSWTLYEQYF
13	TRBV6-5	TRBJ2-7	.	few	TGTGCCAGCAGTTACGGGGCCCCCGGCGAGCAGTACTTC	CASSYGAPGEQYF
14	TRBV15	TRBJ2-7	.	many	TGTGCCACCAGCAGCGCCCCTGGGGGTTACGAGCAGTACTTC	CATSSAPGGYEQYF
15	TRBV7-6	TRBJ2-2	.	many	TGTGCCAGCAGCTTAGACAGGGATTACACCGGGGAGCTGTTTTTT	CASSLDRDYTGELFF